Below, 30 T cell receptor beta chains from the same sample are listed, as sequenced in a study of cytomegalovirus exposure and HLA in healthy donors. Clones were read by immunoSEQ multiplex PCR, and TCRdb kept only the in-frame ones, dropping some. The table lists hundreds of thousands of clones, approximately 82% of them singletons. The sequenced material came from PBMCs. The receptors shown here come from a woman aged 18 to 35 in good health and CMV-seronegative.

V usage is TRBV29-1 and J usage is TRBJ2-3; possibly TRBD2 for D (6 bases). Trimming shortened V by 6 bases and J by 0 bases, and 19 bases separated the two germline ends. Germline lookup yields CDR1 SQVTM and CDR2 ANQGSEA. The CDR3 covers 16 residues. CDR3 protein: CSVVGGAGTSTDTQYF. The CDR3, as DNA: TGCAGCGTGGTCGGCGGGGCAGGGACGAGCACAGATACGCAGTATTTT.

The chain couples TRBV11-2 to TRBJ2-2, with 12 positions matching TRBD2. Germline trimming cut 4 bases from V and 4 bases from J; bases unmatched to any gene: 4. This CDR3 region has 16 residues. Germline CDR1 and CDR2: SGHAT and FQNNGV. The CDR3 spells CASSSTSGGPTGELFF. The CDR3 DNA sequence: TGTGCCAGCAGCTCAACTAGCGGGGGGCCCACCGGGGAGCTGTTTTTT.

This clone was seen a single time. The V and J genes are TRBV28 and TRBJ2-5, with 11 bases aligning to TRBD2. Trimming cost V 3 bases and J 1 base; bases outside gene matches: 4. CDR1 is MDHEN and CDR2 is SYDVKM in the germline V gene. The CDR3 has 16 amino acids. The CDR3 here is CASSLASGRTQETQYF. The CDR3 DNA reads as TGTGCCAGCAGTTTGGCTAGCGGGAGGACCCAAGAGACCCAGTACTTC.

The CDR3 loop is CASSLRSYEQYF. The DNA of the CDR3 is TGTGCCAGCAGTCTCAGGTCATACGAGCAGTACTTC. This sequence joins TRBV28 and TRBJ2-7; D is undetermined. V was cut by 5 bases and J by 4 bases, with 9 bases left in between. The CDR3 has 12 amino acids. Germline V lookup: CDR1 MDHEN, CDR2 SYDVKM.

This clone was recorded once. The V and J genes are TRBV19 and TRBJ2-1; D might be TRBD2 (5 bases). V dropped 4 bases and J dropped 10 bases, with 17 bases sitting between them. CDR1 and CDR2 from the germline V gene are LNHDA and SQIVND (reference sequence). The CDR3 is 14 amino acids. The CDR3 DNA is TGTGCCAGTAGTACAGGACTCCAGCGGTCGGAGCAGTTCTTC. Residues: CASSTGLQRSEQFF.

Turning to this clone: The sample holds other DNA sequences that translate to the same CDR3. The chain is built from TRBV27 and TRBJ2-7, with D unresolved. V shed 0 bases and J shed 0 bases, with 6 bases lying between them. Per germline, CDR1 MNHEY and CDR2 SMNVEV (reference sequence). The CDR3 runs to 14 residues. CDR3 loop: CASSLSAVSYEQYF. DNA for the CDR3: TGTGCCAGCAGTTTATCGGCGGTCTCCTACGAGCAGTACTTC.

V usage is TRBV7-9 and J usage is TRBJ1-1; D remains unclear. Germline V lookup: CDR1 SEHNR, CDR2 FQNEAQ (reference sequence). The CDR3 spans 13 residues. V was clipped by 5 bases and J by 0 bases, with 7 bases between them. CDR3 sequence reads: CASSADMNTEAFF. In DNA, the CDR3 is TGTGCCAGCAGCGCTGACATGAACACTGAAGCTTTCTTT.

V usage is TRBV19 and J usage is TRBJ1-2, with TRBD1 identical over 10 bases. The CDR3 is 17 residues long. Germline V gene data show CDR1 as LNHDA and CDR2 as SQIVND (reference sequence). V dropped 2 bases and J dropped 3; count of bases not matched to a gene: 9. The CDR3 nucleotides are TGTGCCAGTAGTATACGGCCCGGACAGGGGGTGCACTATGGCTACACCTTC. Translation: CASSIRPGQGVHYGYTF.

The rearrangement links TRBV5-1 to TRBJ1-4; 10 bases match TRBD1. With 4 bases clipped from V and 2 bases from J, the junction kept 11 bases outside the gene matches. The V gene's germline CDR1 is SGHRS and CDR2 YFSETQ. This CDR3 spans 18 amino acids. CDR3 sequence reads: CASSKGQGTMRTNEKLFF. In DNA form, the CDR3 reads TGCGCCAGCAGCAAGGGACAGGGGACGATGAGGACTAATGAAAAACTGTTTTTT.

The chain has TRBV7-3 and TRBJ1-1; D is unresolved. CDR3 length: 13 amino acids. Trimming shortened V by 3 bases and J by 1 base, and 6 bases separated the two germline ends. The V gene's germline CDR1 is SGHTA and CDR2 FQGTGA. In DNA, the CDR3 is TGTGCCAGCAGCTTTACTAAGAACACTGAAGCTTTCTTT. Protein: CASSFTKNTEAFF.

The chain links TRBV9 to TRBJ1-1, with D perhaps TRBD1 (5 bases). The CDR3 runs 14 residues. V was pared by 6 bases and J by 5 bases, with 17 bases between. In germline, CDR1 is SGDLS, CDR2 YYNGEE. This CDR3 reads CASTSGGMMTEAFF. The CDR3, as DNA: TGTGCCAGCACTAGCGGGGGTATGATGACTGAAGCTTTCTTT.

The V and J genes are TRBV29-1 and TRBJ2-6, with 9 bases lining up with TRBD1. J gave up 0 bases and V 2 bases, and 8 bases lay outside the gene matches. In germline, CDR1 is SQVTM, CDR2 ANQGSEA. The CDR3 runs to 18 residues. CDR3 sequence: CSVETGGEPSSGANVLTF. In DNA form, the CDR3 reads TGCAGCGTTGAAACAGGGGGCGAACCAAGCTCTGGGGCCAACGTCCTGACTTTC.

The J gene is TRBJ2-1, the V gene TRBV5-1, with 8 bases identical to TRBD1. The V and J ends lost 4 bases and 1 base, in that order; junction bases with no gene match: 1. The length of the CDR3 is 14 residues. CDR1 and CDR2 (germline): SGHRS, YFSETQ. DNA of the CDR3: TGCGCCAGCAGCCGGACAGGGTCCTACAATGAGCAGTTCTTC. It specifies CASSRTGSYNEQFF.

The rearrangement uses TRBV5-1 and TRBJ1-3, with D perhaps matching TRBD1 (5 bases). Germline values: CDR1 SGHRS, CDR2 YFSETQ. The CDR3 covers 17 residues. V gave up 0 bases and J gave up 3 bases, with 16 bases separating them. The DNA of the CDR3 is TGCGCCAGCAGCTTGGGGTATCGGGACGACCGTGGAAACACCATATATTTT. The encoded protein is CASSLGYRDDRGNTIYF. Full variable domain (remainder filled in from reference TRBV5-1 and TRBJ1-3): KAGVTQTPRYLIKTRGQQVTLSCSPISGHRSVSWYQQTPGQGLQFLFEYFSETQRNKGNFPGRFSGRQFSNSRSEMNVSTLELGDSALYLCASSLGYRDDRGNTIYFGEGSWLTVV.

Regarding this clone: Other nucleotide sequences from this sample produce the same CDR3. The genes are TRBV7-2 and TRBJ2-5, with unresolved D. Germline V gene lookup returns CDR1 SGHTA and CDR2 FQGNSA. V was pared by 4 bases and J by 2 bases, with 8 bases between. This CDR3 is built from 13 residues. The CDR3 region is CASSSDLQETQYF. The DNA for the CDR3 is TGTGCCAGCAGCTCCGACTTGCAAGAGACCCAGTACTTC.

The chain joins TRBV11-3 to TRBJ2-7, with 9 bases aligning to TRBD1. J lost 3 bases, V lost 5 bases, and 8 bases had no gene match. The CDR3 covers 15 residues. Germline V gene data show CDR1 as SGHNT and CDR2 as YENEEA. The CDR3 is CASSTGQGTNYEQYF. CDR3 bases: TGTGCCAGCAGCACCGGACAGGGGACTAACTACGAGCAGTACTTC.

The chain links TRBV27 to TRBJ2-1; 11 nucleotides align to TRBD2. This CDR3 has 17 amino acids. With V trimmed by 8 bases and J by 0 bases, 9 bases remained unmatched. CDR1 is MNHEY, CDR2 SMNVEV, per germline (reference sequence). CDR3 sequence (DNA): TGTGCCAGCGCCCGGGGGACTAGCGGAAGCTCCTACAATGAGCAGTTCTTC. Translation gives CASARGTSGSSYNEQFF.

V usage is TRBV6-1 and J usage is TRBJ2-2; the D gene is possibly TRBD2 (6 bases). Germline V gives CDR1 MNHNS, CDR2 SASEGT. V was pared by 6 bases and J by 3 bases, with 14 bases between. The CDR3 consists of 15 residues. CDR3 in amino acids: CASRTGGLHTGELFF. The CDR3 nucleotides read TGTGCCAGCAGAACCGGGGGACTCCACACCGGGGAGCTGTTTTTT.

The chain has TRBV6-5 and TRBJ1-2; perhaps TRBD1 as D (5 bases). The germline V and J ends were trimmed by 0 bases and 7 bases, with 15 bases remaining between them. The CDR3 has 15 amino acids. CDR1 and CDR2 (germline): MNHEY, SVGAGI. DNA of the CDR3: TGTGCCAGCAGTTACTCGATAGAGGGGCCCGGTGGCTACACCTTC. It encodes CASSYSIEGPGGYTF.

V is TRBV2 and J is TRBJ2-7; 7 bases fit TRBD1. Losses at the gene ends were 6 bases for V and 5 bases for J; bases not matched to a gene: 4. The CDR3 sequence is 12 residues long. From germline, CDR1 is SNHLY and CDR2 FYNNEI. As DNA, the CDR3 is TGTGCCAGCAGACAGCAGGGGGACGAGCAGTACTTC. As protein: CASRQQGDEQYF.

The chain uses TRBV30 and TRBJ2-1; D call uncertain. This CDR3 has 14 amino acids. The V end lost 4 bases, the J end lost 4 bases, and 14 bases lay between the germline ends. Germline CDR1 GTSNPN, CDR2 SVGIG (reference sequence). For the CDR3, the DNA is TGTGCCTGGACTCCGGGCCATATTTACAATGAGCAGTTCTTC. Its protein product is CAWTPGHIYNEQFF.

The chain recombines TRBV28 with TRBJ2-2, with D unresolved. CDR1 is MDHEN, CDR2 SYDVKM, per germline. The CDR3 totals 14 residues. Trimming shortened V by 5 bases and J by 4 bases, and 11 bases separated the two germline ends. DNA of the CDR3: TGTGCCAGCAGTCCCGTCCCACCCACCGGGGAGCTGTTTTTT. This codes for CASSPVPPTGELFF.

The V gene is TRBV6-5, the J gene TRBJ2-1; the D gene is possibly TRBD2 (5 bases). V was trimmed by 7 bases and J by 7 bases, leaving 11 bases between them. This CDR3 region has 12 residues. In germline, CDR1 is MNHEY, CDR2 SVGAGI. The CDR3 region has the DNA TGTGCCAGCACCCGGGATTTTAATGAGCAGTTCTTC. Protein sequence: CASTRDFNEQFF.

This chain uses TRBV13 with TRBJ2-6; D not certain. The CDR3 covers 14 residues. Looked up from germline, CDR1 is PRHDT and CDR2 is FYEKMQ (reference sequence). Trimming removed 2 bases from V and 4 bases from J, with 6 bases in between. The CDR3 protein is CASSLSLGANVLTF. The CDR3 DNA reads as TGTGCCAGCAGCTTATCTCTCGGGGCCAACGTCCTGACTTTC. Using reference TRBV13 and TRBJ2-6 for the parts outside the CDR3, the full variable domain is AAGVIQSPRHLIKEKRETATLKCYPIPRHDTVYWYQQGPGQDPQFLISFYEKMQSDKGSIPDRFSAQQFSDYHSELNMSSLELGDSALYFCASSLSLGANVLTFGAGSRLTVL.

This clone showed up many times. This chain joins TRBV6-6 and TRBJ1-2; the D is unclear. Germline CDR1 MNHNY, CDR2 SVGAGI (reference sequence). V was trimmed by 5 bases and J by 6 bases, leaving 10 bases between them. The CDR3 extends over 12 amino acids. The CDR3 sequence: CASSRGPDGYTF. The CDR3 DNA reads TGTGCCAGCAGTAGAGGGCCCGATGGCTACACCTTC.

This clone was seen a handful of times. The CDR3 here is CASRGQDLSNQPQHF. The DNA for the CDR3 is TGTGCCAGCAGAGGACAGGACCTAAGCAATCAGCCCCAGCATTTT. The genes are TRBV2 and TRBJ1-5, with 7 positions matching TRBD1. Germline V gene sequence: CDR1 SNHLY, CDR2 FYNNEI. The CDR3 is 15 residues long. Trimming removed 6 bases from V and 1 base from J; junction bases left unmatched: 6.

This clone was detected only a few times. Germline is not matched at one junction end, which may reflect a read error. CDR3 DNA sequence: TGCAGCGTTCAAGACGAGGGGCCCACCTTC. Amino acids: CSVQDEGPTF. The chain links TRBV29-1 to TRBJ1-2, with TRBD1 as a possible D gene (5 bases). This CDR3 has 10 residues. Germline values: CDR1 SQVTM, CDR2 ANQGSEA.

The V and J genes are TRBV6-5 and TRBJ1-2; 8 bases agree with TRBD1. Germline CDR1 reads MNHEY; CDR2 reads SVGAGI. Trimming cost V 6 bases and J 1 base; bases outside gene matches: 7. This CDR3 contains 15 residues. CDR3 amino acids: CASSATGELNYGYTF. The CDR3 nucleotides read TGTGCCAGCAGCGCGACAGGGGAACTTAACTATGGCTACACCTTC.

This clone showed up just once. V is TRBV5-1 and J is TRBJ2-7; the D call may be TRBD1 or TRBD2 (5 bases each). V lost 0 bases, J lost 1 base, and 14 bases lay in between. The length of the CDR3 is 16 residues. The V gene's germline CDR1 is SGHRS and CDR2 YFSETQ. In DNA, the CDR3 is TGCGCCAGCAGCTTGGGAGTCGTAGGGGAGTCCTACGAGCAGTACTTC. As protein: CASSLGVVGESYEQYF.

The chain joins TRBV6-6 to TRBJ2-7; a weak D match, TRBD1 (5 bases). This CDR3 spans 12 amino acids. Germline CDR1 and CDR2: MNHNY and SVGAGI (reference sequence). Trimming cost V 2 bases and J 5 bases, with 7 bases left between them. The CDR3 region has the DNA TGTGCCAGCAGTTACAGGGGAAACGAGCAGTACTTC. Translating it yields CASSYRGNEQYF.